One T cell receptor beta chain is described in this entry. The data stem from a study of OX40 agonist ivuxolimab in advanced cancers. The CDR3 covers 14 residues. J lost 3 bases, V lost 3 bases, and 3 bases had no gene match. Germline values: CDR1 SGDLS, CDR2 YYNGEE. Libraries were prepared by immunoSEQ multiplex PCR; TCRdb keeps only in-frame clonotypes and omits some of them. The sample lists about 83,000 clones; 84% were seen once. The chain uses TRBV9 and TRBJ1-3; 7 bases map to TRBD1. This sequence originates from an adult with an advanced solid tumor such as melanoma, head and neck, liver or kidney cancer. The sequencing used CD4+ or CD8+ T cells sorted from blood, collected in a trial of the OX40 agonist ivuxolimab. The CDR3, as DNA: TGTGCCAGCAGCGACGGGACAGTTGGAAACACCATATATTTT. As protein: CASSDGTVGNTIYF.